Reported below is one T cell receptor beta chain. What it binds is not known. The data stem from a study of beta chain features in type 1 diabetes. Broader study findings: Shorter TCRB CDR3s, moderately but significantly so, were found in Type 1 diabetes patients in all four CD4+ subsets.

V was cut by 4 bases and J by 2 bases, with 10 bases left in between. This CDR3 contains 13 residues. Germline-derived CDR1 and CDR2 are SQVTM and ANQGSEA. Sequencing targeted expressed TCRB transcripts, as all isolated RNA had been reverse transcribed. Assay used: immunoSEQ multiplex PCR; TCRdb lists only in-frame clones, some missing. The sample lists fewer than 450,000 clones; roughly 13% were seen once. The sequence derives from a woman between 18 and 29 years old with type 1 diabetes. The sample comprised naive CD4+ T cells from blood. The chain employs TRBV29-1 and TRBJ2-3, with D unclear. CDR3 amino acids: CSVAPTATDTQYF. In DNA form, the CDR3 reads TGCAGCGTTGCCCCGACTGCCACAGATACGCAGTATTTT.